These 29 T cell receptor beta chains were all obtained from the same sample, sequenced in a study of cytomegalovirus exposure and HLA in healthy donors. The primer mix had 60 Vbeta and 13 Jbeta primers. Assay used: immunoSEQ multiplex PCR; TCRdb lists only in-frame clones, some missing. Here the sample spans fewer than 130,000 clones, approximately 79% being singletons. Sequenced sample: PBMCs. Receptor source: a young man in good health and CMV-seropositive.

V is TRBV18 and J is TRBJ1-2; D is ambiguous. Trimming removed 8 bases at V and 5 bases at J, with 12 bases between. Germline V gene data show CDR1 as KGHSH and CDR2 as LQKENI. CDR3 length equals 12 residues. Written as DNA, the CDR3 is TGTGCCAGCGGAGAGGTTTTATATGGCTACACCTTC. Its protein product is CASGEVLYGYTF. Complete variable domain (other parts from reference TRBV18 and TRBJ1-2): NAGVMQNPRHLVRRRGQEARLRCSPMKGHSHVYWYRQLPEEGLKFMVYLQKENIIDESGMPKERFSAEFPKEGPSILRIQQVVRGDSAAYFCASGEVLYGYTFGSGTRLTVV.

The genes are TRBV6-4 and TRBJ1-3; D is possibly TRBD1 (5 bases). V lost 5 bases to trimming and J lost 3 bases, with 14 bases between them. This CDR3 is built from 15 residues. The germline CDR1 and CDR2 sequences are MRHNA and SNTAGT. The CDR3 DNA reads as TGTGCCAGCAGTACCACTCAGGGAAGTGGAAACACCATATATTTT. It yields the protein CASSTTQGSGNTIYF.

The chain links TRBV29-1 to TRBJ2-7, with D maybe TRBD2 (5 bases). The V gene's germline CDR1 is SQVTM and CDR2 ANQGSEA. Between the trimmed V and J ends, which lost 6 bases and 2 bases, there was a span of 14 bases. CDR3 length: 13 residues. The CDR3 loop reads CSVRGDKAYEQYF. The CDR3, as DNA: TGCAGCGTCCGGGGAGACAAAGCCTACGAGCAGTACTTC.

This chain uses TRBV7-9 with TRBJ1-1; no clear D gene. The CDR3 length is 13 residues. Trimming cost V 4 bases and J 1 base, with 7 bases left between them. Germline CDR1 is SEHNR and CDR2 is FQNEAQ (reference sequence). CDR3 in amino acids: CASSSTENTEAFF. The CDR3 DNA reads TGTGCCAGCAGCTCTACAGAGAACACTGAAGCTTTCTTT. The complete variable domain, with remaining parts taken from reference TRBV7-9 and TRBJ1-1, reads DTGVSQNPRHKITKRGQNVTFRCDPISEHNRLYWYRQTLGQGPEFLTYFQNEAQLEKSRLLSDRFSAERPKGSFSTLEIQRTEQGDSAMYLCASSSTENTEAFFGQGTRLTVV.

This clone was counted only a few times. V usage is TRBV7-9 and J usage is TRBJ2-3; the D is unclear. This CDR3 has 11 amino acids. V shed 9 bases and J shed 4 bases, with 8 bases lying between them. From germline, CDR1 is SEHNR and CDR2 FQNEAQ (reference sequence). The CDR3 sequence: CASTRADTQYF. The CDR3 DNA follows: TGTGCCAGTACGCGCGCAGATACGCAGTATTTT.

The chain employs TRBV6-5 and TRBJ2-3; D is ambiguous. Trimming took 8 bases from V and 4 from J, leaving 13 bases between them. This CDR3 is 13 amino acids long. CDR1 and CDR2 (germline): MNHEY, SVGAGI. CDR3 region: CASWPRVADTQYF. The CDR3 DNA follows: TGTGCCAGCTGGCCCCGGGTCGCAGATACGCAGTATTTT.

This chain joins TRBV4-1 and TRBJ1-1, with 7 nucleotides matching TRBD1. This CDR3 region has 15 residues. The V gene end was trimmed by 3 bases and the J gene end by 5 bases; junction bases not matched to a gene: 9. In germline, CDR1 is MGHRA, CDR2 YSYEKL. The CDR3 sequence: CASSHGQAGSTEAFF. CDR3 DNA sequence: TGCGCCAGCAGCCACGGACAGGCGGGTTCTACTGAAGCTTTCTTT.

This clone was detected only once. V gene TRBV6-6 combines with J gene TRBJ2-7, with 7 bases aligning to TRBD1. Germline V gene sequence: CDR1 MNHNY, CDR2 SVGAGI (reference sequence). J gave up 5 bases and V 5 bases, and 12 bases lay outside the gene matches. The CDR3 loop spans 15 amino acids. The CDR3 region is CASSPRGGAEDEQYF. CDR3 coding DNA: TGTGCCAGCAGTCCCCGAGGGGGCGCGGAAGACGAGCAGTACTTC.

This clone was recorded a few times. The J gene is TRBJ1-1, the V gene TRBV4-2; D uncertain. Germline V gene lookup returns CDR1 LGHNA and CDR2 YNFKEQ. The CDR3 spans 15 residues. The V end lost 0 bases, the J end lost 1 base, and 9 bases lay between the germline ends. As DNA, the CDR3 is TGTGCCAGCAGCCAAGATTACGAGTGGAACACTGAAGCTTTCTTT. The encoded protein is CASSQDYEWNTEAFF.

V is TRBV6-5 and J is TRBJ1-2; TRBD1 matches at 11 bases. This CDR3 is 14 amino acids long. V trimming: 2 bases; J trimming: 8 bases; junction bases outside the gene matches: 4. The V gene's germline CDR1 is MNHEY and CDR2 SVGAGI. The CDR3: CASSYGQGAEGYTF. CDR3 bases: TGTGCCAGCAGTTACGGACAGGGGGCTGAGGGCTACACCTTC.

This chain links TRBV10-3 with TRBJ1-2; the match to TRBD1 covers 8 bases. Per the germline V gene, CDR1 is ENHRY and CDR2 is SYGVKD. With 0 bases clipped from V and 3 bases from J, the junction kept 9 bases outside the gene matches. The CDR3 length is 17 residues. In nucleotides, the CDR3 is TGTGCCATCAGTGAGTCCAGACCTGGACAGGGAGACTATGGCTACACCTTC. Protein sequence: CAISESRPGQGDYGYTF.

The chain recombines TRBV7-8 with TRBJ2-1; TRBD1 is a possible D gene (6 bases). This CDR3 spans 13 amino acids. CDR1 SGHVS and CDR2 FQNEAQ come from the germline V gene. Trimming took 3 bases from V and 6 from J, leaving 9 bases between them. The CDR3 spells CASSFGQSNEQFF. The CDR3 DNA reads TGTGCCAGCAGCTTTGGACAGTCCAATGAGCAGTTCTTC.

The chain links TRBV10-3 to TRBJ2-5; D may be TRBD1 (6 bases). The CDR3 is 16 residues long. The germline CDR1 and CDR2 sequences are ENHRY and SYGVKD. Deletions cut 0 bases from V and 2 bases from J, with 13 bases between. Written as DNA, the CDR3 is TGTGCCATCAGTGAGTCGAACGTAAGGGGGCAAGAGACCCAGTACTTC. Its protein is CAISESNVRGQETQYF.

J is TRBJ1-1 and V is TRBV6-6; tentatively, D is TRBD1 (5 bases). V dropped 5 bases and J dropped 4 bases, with 20 bases sitting between them. The germline CDR1 and CDR2 sequences are MNHNY and SVGAGI (reference sequence). The CDR3 covers 16 residues. CDR3: CASSGGDGVLGTEAFF. CDR3 DNA sequence: TGTGCCAGCAGTGGGGGGGACGGGGTTTTGGGCACTGAAGCTTTCTTT.

The chain uses TRBV18 and TRBJ2-2, with D possibly matching TRBD2 (6 bases). The CDR3 runs 15 residues. The germline V gene has CDR1 KGHSH and CDR2 LQKENI. V dropped 3 bases and J dropped 0 bases, with 8 bases sitting between them. The CDR3 sequence: CASSPAGTNTGELFF. The DNA for the CDR3 is TGTGCCAGCTCACCTGCGGGAACGAACACCGGGGAGCTGTTTTTT.

The table lists this clone with a count of one. This chain connects TRBV7-8 to TRBJ1-2, with D perhaps matching TRBD1 (5 bases). Germline values: CDR1 SGHVS, CDR2 FQNEAQ. V lost 5 bases and J 9 bases, leaving 16 bases between the germline ends. This CDR3 has 13 residues. DNA for the CDR3: TGTGCCAGCAGCCTACGGCAGGGTTCCCGCTACACCTTC. It translates to CASSLRQGSRYTF.

The chain joins TRBV5-6 to TRBJ2-7; 7 bases match TRBD1. Germline values: CDR1 SGHDT, CDR2 YYEEEE. With 2 bases clipped from V and 2 bases from J, the junction kept 7 bases outside the gene matches. This CDR3 region has 15 residues. CDR3 nucleotides: TGTGCCAGCAGCTTAACCGGGACAGTTGCCTACGAGCAGTACTTC. Translating gives CASSLTGTVAYEQYF.

The V gene is TRBV5-1, the J gene TRBJ1-4, with 12 bases that match TRBD1. V dropped 1 base and J dropped 3; count of bases not matched to a gene: 7. This CDR3 has 18 amino acids. Per germline, CDR1 SGHRS and CDR2 YFSETQ. The CDR3 spells CASSLFGTGGAANEKLFF. The CDR3 DNA follows: TGCGCCAGCAGCTTGTTCGGGACAGGGGGCGCGGCTAATGAAAAACTGTTTTTT. Based on the CDR3 plus reference TRBV5-1 and TRBJ1-4, the full variable domain is KAGVTQTPRYLIKTRGQQVTLSCSPISGHRSVSWYQQTPGQGLQFLFEYFSETQRNKGNFPGRFSGRQFSNSRSEMNVSTLELGDSALYLCASSLFGTGGAANEKLFFGSGTQLSVL.

DNA for the CDR3: TGTGCCAGCGAAACTAGCGCCCTGAGAACAGATACGCAGTATTTT. Protein sequence: CASETSALRTDTQYF. The chain couples TRBV6-1 to TRBJ2-3; 7 bases are shared with TRBD2. V shed 8 bases, J shed 3 bases, and the junction held 11 bases outside the gene matches. CDR1 MNHNS and CDR2 SASEGT come from the germline V gene. The CDR3 sequence is 15 residues long.

V is TRBV2 and J is TRBJ2-3; 10 bases fit TRBD2. The V gene end was trimmed by 8 bases and the J gene end by 8 bases; junction bases not matched to a gene: 25. Germline V gives CDR1 SNHLY, CDR2 FYNNEI. This CDR3 is built from 19 residues. The CDR3 region is CASLAYQRGGTMAPGTQYF. In DNA, the CDR3 is TGTGCCAGCCTAGCTTACCAGCGGGGGGGAACTATGGCACCCGGTACGCAGTATTTT.

The gene calls are TRBV11-2 and TRBJ2-2, with 11 bases that match TRBD1. The CDR3 covers 15 residues. CDR1 is SGHAT and CDR2 is FQNNGV in the germline V gene. V was pared by 6 bases and J by 8 bases, with 8 bases of the junction left unmatched. In nucleotides, the CDR3 is TGTGCCAGCAGGCCTGGACAGGGGGCCAGTGGGGAGCTGTTTTTT. Amino acid sequence: CASRPGQGASGELFF.

This clone is a singleton in its sample. Other DNA sequences in the sample encode the same CDR3. The chain has TRBV27 and TRBJ1-5; D ambiguous. V gave up 2 bases and J gave up 4 bases, with 9 bases separating them. The germline gives CDR1 MNHEY, CDR2 SMNVEV (reference sequence). The CDR3 has 14 residues. The CDR3 DNA follows: TGTGCCAGCAGTTTAGGGCAGCTAAATCAGCCCCAGCATTTT. Amino acids: CASSLGQLNQPQHF.

This clone was picked up one time. The chain employs TRBV13 and TRBJ2-1; a possible D gene is TRBD1 (6 bases). Germline assignment: CDR1 PRHDT and CDR2 FYEKMQ (reference sequence). This CDR3 is 15 amino acids long. Trimming took 4 bases from V and 1 from J, leaving 11 bases between them. The CDR3 DNA is TGTGCCAGCAGCTACGAGACAGGATCCTACAATGAGCAGTTCTTC. Its translation is CASSYETGSYNEQFF.

This clone has more than one count but fewer than ten. V is TRBV2 and J is TRBJ1-4; TRBD1 matches at 10 bases. The trim removed 4 bases at V and 8 bases at J, leaving 1 base unmatched. Germline loops: CDR1 SNHLY, CDR2 FYNNEI. The CDR3 loop spans 13 amino acids. The CDR3 nucleotides read TGTGCCAGCAGTGGACAGGGGGCGGAAAAACTGTTTTTT. It translates to CASSGQGAEKLFF.

This clone was observed a single time. The chain joins TRBV5-1 to TRBJ2-7; D might be TRBD1 (5 bases). The CDR3 is made up of 13 amino acids. Trimming shortened V by 4 bases and J by 6 bases, and 14 bases separated the two germline ends. The V gene's germline CDR1 is SGHRS and CDR2 YFSETQ. In DNA, the CDR3 is TGCGCCAGCAGCCTTGGTGACAGCGCCGAGCAGTACTTC. It yields the protein CASSLGDSAEQYF.

The chain employs TRBV7-6 and TRBJ2-7; possibly TRBD2 for D (5 bases). The CDR3 sequence is 16 residues long. Germline values: CDR1 SGHVS, CDR2 FNYEAQ. The V and J ends lost 3 bases and 2 bases respectively, with 17 bases between them. CDR3 amino acids: CASSFRKTGSTYEQYF. DNA for the CDR3: TGTGCCAGCAGCTTTCGTAAGACGGGGAGCACCTACGAGCAGTACTTC.

This clone was detected only a few times. The chain recombines TRBV7-8 with TRBJ2-7; unclear D gene. Trimming stripped 7 bases from V and 4 bases from J, with 14 bases between. Germline CDR1 and CDR2: SGHVS and FQNEAQ. The CDR3 loop spans 13 amino acids. CDR3 loop: CASTVGVQYEQYF. The CDR3 DNA sequence: TGTGCCAGCACCGTGGGCGTCCAGTACGAGCAGTACTTC.

This sequence joins TRBV4-1 and TRBJ2-2, with TRBD1 matching over 7 bases. V gave up 4 bases and J gave up 4 bases; unmatched junction bases: 3. CDR3 length: 14 amino acids. Germline CDR1 is MGHRA and CDR2 is YSYEKL. The CDR3 sequence: CASSRQGGTGELFF. The CDR3 bases are TGCGCCAGCAGCCGACAGGGCGGCACCGGGGAGCTGTTTTTT.

The chain links TRBV4-2 to TRBJ2-5, with TRBD2 matching over 10 bases. The V segment lost 0 bases and the J segment 2 bases; nucleotides outside the gene matches: 9. CDR3 length: 18 residues. From germline, CDR1 is LGHNA and CDR2 YNFKEQ. Here the CDR3 DNA reads TGTGCCAGCAGCCAAGATCCAACTAGCGGGGCGCCGCAAGAGACCCAGTACTTC. Amino acid sequence: CASSQDPTSGAPQETQYF.